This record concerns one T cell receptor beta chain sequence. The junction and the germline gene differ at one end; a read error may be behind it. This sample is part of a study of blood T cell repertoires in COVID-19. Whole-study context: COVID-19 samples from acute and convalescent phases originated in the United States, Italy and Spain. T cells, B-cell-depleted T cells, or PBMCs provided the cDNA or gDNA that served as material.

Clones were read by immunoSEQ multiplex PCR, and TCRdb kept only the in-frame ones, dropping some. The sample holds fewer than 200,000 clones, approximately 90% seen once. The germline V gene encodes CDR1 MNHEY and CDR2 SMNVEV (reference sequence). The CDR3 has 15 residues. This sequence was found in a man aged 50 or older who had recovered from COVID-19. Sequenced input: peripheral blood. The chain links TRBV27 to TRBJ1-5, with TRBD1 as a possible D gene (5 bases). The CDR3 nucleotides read TGTGCCAGCAGTCTATCCCTCGGGGGGGATCAGCCCCAGCATTTT. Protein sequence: CASSLSLGGDQPQHF.